These 22 T cell receptor beta chains were all obtained from the same sample, sequenced in a study of HIV-infected patients and healthy controls (dated by TCRdb to about 2014). Preparation of the library involved 5' RACE. Sequencer: Illumina MiSeq. TCRdb reanalyzed the raw reads on its own, using fastp at Q25 for trimming and MiXCR for clone calling, and kept in-frame beta chains. Here each entry gathers all rows of one CDR3 protein and keeps the most common genes and DNA. Across this sample there are 18,000 or so distinct CDR3 sequences, with around 17% seen only once. Of the sample, roughly 24% is held by the ten largest clones. The sample taken for sequencing was CD8+ T cells from blood. Receptors were obtained from a human donor in good health.

V usage is TRBV7-9 and J usage is TRBJ2-7, with D possibly being TRBD2 (5 bases). The germline V gene encodes CDR1 SEHNR and CDR2 FQNEAQ (reference sequence). V lost 1 base and J 6 bases, leaving 7 bases between the germline ends. There are 12 residues in the CDR3. The CDR3 reads CASSLGETEQYF. The CDR3 DNA reads as TGTGCCAGCAGCTTAGGGGAGACCGAGCAGTACTTC.

This clonotype occurred a few times. The chain carries TRBV29-1 and TRBJ2-3, with TRBD2 identical over 8 bases. V gave up 4 bases and J gave up 6 bases; unmatched junction bases: 9. CDR3 length: 14 residues. Germline lookup yields CDR1 SQVTM and CDR2 ANQGSEA. In DNA form, the CDR3 reads TGCAGCGTTGCCGACGGGGGGGAGGTGGATACGCAGTATTTT. This encodes CSVADGGEVDTQYF.

This clonotype was detected once. The chain links TRBV3-1 to TRBJ1-4; D call uncertain. V was shortened by 0 bases and J by 4 bases, with 15 bases between the two germline ends. The CDR3 sequence is 17 residues long. The germline gives CDR1 LGHDT, CDR2 YNNKEL (reference sequence). The CDR3 loop is CASSQEGARGVNEKLFF. The CDR3 DNA follows: TGTGCCAGCAGCCAAGAGGGCGCTCGAGGCGTTAATGAAAAACTGTTTTTT.

The chain links TRBV19 to TRBJ1-5; 9 nucleotides agree with TRBD1. Germline V lookup: CDR1 LNHDA, CDR2 SQIVND (reference sequence). V gave up 5 bases and J gave up 5 bases; unmatched junction bases: 13. CDR3 length: 17 amino acids. The CDR3 nucleotides read TGTGCCAGTAGTCCCGGGACAGGGACCACCTCGCATCAGCCCCAGCATTTT. Its translation: CASSPGTGTTSHQPQHF.

The chain is built from TRBV7-8 and TRBJ1-1, with D unclear. The germline CDR1 and CDR2 sequences are SGHVS and FQNEAQ. This CDR3 is built from 13 residues. Trimming took off 1 base at V and 7 bases at J, with 10 bases between the two ends. The DNA of the CDR3 is TGTGCCAGCAGCTTAGAAGGCGCGGGTGAAGCTTTCTTT. This codes for CASSLEGAGEAFF.

By share, this clonotype counts as medium-sized. This chain uses TRBV6-2 or TRBV6-3 with TRBJ2-1; no clear D. The V end was cut by 4 bases, the J end by 4 bases, with 8 bases between. The CDR3 spans 13 residues. Germline lookup yields CDR1 MNHEY and CDR2 SVGEGT. The CDR3 DNA reads TGTGCCAGCAGTTCCTCAGATTACAATGAGCAGTTCTTC. Its protein is CASSSSDYNEQFF.

This clonotype has only a few counts. This sequence joins TRBV20-1 and TRBJ1-4, with 8 bases aligning to TRBD1. This CDR3 is built from 14 residues. The V gene's germline CDR1 is DFQATT and CDR2 SNEGSKA (reference sequence). V lost 2 bases to trimming and J lost 5 bases; unmatched junction nucleotides: 4. The CDR3 DNA sequence: TGCAGTGCTAGATTGGGACAGGAGAATGAAAAACTGTTTTTT. It encodes CSARLGQENEKLFF.

Many counts were recorded for this clonotype. The chain has TRBV6-2 or TRBV6-3 and TRBJ2-6, with D perhaps TRBD1 or TRBD2 (5 bases each). The CDR3 is 15 residues long. V lost 5 bases and J lost 1, with 9 bases in between. Germline V gene data show CDR1 as MNHEY and CDR2 as SVGEGT. The CDR3 region is CASSARESGANVLTF. In DNA form, the CDR3 reads TGTGCCAGCAGTGCCAGGGAGTCTGGGGCCAACGTCCTGACTTTC.

This clonotype was recorded a few times. The chain combines TRBV9 with TRBJ1-6; D might be TRBD1 (6 bases). CDR1 and CDR2 (germline): SGDLS, YYNGEE. V lost 0 bases to trimming and J lost 14 bases, with 18 bases between them. The CDR3 contains 15 residues. The DNA of the CDR3 is TGTGCCAGCAGCGTAGACTGGGGGGCCCCGGCGGCCCTCCACTTT. Translating gives CASSVDWGAPAALHF. The variable domain in full, completed from reference TRBV9 and TRBJ1-6, reads DSGVTQTPKHLITATGQRVTLRCSPRSGDLSVYWYQQSLDQGLQFLIQYYNGEERAKGNILERFSAQQFPDLHSELNLSSLELGDSALYFCASSVDWGAPAALHFGNGTRLTVT.

The chain's CDR3 is CASSSDRWTGTLSYNEQFF. Here the CDR3 DNA reads TGTGCCAGCAGTTCTGACCGTTGGACAGGCACCCTATCCTACAATGAGCAGTTCTTC. The chain is built from TRBV28 and TRBJ2-1, with TRBD1 matching 7 bases. This CDR3 contains 19 residues. The junction had 16 bases not matched to a gene; V was cut back by 4 bases and J by 1 base. CDR1 is MDHEN, CDR2 SYDVKM, per germline.

This clonotype was seen a handful of times. The CDR3 nucleotides are TGCAGTGCTAGAGGCCCGGCTGGAAACACCATATATTTT. It translates to CSARGPAGNTIYF. The chain recombines TRBV20-1 with TRBJ1-3; D uncertain. Germline V gene data show CDR1 as DFQATT and CDR2 as SNEGSKA (reference sequence). Deletions cut 1 base from V and 2 bases from J, with 6 bases between. This CDR3 region has 13 residues.

This clonotype was detected only once. The V gene is TRBV11-2, the J gene TRBJ2-3; D is ambiguous. Per the germline V gene, CDR1 is SGHAT and CDR2 is FQNNGV. V lost 4 bases and J 7 bases, leaving 9 bases between the germline ends. The CDR3 length is 12 residues. CDR3 sequence: CASSSDPNTQYF. In DNA form, the CDR3 reads TGTGCCAGCAGCTCCGACCCTAATACGCAGTATTTT. The full variable domain, rest sourced from reference TRBV11-2 and TRBJ2-3, is EAGVAQSPRYKIIEKRQSVAFWCNPISGHATLYWYQQILGQGPKLLIQFQNNGVVDDSQLPKDRFSAERLKGVDSTLKIQPAKLEDSAVYLCASSSDPNTQYFGPGTRLTVL.

The chain uses TRBV9 and TRBJ2-2; D is unresolved. The CDR3 is made up of 12 amino acids. V was pared by 0 bases and J by 7 bases, with 4 bases between. Germline V gene sequence: CDR1 SGDLS, CDR2 YYNGEE. The CDR3 region has the DNA TGTGCCAGCAGCGTAGAAGGCGGGGAGCTGTTTTTT. Translated: CASSVEGGELFF.

This clonotype was recorded at least ten times. The chain uses TRBV4-1 and TRBJ2-5; D unclear. Germline V lookup: CDR1 MGHRA, CDR2 YSYEKL. This CDR3 has 14 residues. Trimming took 4 bases from V and 2 from J, leaving 11 bases between them. This CDR3 is CASSRVGEQETQYF. The CDR3 DNA is TGCGCCAGCAGCCGGGTCGGAGAACAAGAGACCCAGTACTTC.

The genes are TRBV20-1 and TRBJ1-1; D gene ambiguous. Germline lookup yields CDR1 DFQATT and CDR2 SNEGSKA (reference sequence). This CDR3 contains 17 residues. The V end lost 0 bases, the J end lost 7 bases, and 24 bases lay between the germline ends. The CDR3 nucleotides read TGCAGTGCTAGAGATTTGCGATGCCAGTTGGATATGTGTGAAGCTTTCTTT. This translates into CSARDLRCQLDMCEAFF.

This rearrangement joins TRBV28 to TRBJ2-5, with 7 bases aligning to TRBD1. Looked up from germline, CDR1 is MDHEN and CDR2 is SYDVKM. J gave up 1 base and V 3 bases, and 8 bases lay outside the gene matches. The CDR3 runs 16 residues. CDR3 sequence (DNA): TGTGCCAGCAGTTTCCCCGACAGGGATGGCCAAGAGACCCAGTACTTC. Protein product: CASSFPDRDGQETQYF.

The rearrangement uses TRBV7-9 and TRBJ2-5; TRBD2 might be the D (5 bases). Trimming pared 5 bases from V and 5 bases from J, leaving 18 bases between. The germline V gene has CDR1 SEHNR and CDR2 FQNEAQ (reference sequence). The CDR3 has 15 residues. DNA of the CDR3: TGTGCCAGCAGCCCAATCCCCCGGGGTGGCGAGACCCAGTACTTC. Translation: CASSPIPRGGETQYF.

In this sample, this clonotype turned up many times. This chain links TRBV27 with TRBJ2-3, with D possibly being TRBD1 (5 bases). Between the trimmed V and J ends, which lost 2 bases and 2 bases, there was a span of 11 bases. The CDR3 contains 15 residues. CDR1 is MNHEY and CDR2 is SMNVEV in the germline V gene (reference sequence). CDR3 amino acids: CASSLGQILTDTQYF. For the CDR3, the DNA is TGTGCCAGCAGTTTAGGACAAATCCTCACAGATACGCAGTATTTT.

In this sample, this clonotype turned up many times. The chain couples TRBV7-9 to TRBJ1-1; 8 bases are shared with TRBD1. Looked up from germline, CDR1 is SEHNR and CDR2 is FQNEAQ (reference sequence). Trimming at V came to 5 bases and at J to 4 bases, leaving 12 bases not matched to a gene. The length of the CDR3 is 16 residues. The CDR3 coding sequence is TGTGCCAGCAGCATTCCGGGACAGGTAACCGGCACTGAAGCTTTCTTT. Its translation is CASSIPGQVTGTEAFF.

In this sample, this clonotype is medium-sized. The chain links TRBV6-2 or TRBV6-3 to TRBJ2-1, with 7 nucleotides matching TRBD2. Germline loops: CDR1 MNHEY, CDR2 SVGEGT. V lost 4 bases to trimming and J lost 8 bases; unmatched junction nucleotides: 8. The CDR3 has 14 residues. CDR3 sequence (DNA): TGTGCCAGCAGTTCGGCGGGAGAGGTCGATGAGCAGTTCTTC. It codes for CASSSAGEVDEQFF.

This clonotype is deemed medium-sized (0.01 to 0.1%). This sequence joins TRBV28 and TRBJ2-3, with D perhaps assigned TRBD1 or TRBD2 (6 bases each). Between the trimmed V and J ends, which lost 2 bases and 5 bases, there was a span of 17 bases. Per the germline V gene, CDR1 is MDHEN and CDR2 is SYDVKM. This CDR3 is 16 amino acids long. In DNA, the CDR3 is TGTGCCAGCAGTTTAGCAACTTCGGGGGCTGGAGATACGCAGTATTTT. Encoded protein: CASSLATSGAGDTQYF.

This clonotype was found many times. The chain couples TRBV7-9 to TRBJ1-1, with TRBD1 as a possible D gene (5 bases). Germline V lookup: CDR1 SEHNR, CDR2 FQNEAQ (reference sequence). V was trimmed by 2 bases and J by 0 bases, leaving 10 bases between them. This CDR3 spans 15 amino acids. CDR3 protein: CASSLLQGMNTEAFF. CDR3 DNA: TGTGCCAGCAGCTTATTGCAGGGCATGAACACTGAAGCTTTCTTT.